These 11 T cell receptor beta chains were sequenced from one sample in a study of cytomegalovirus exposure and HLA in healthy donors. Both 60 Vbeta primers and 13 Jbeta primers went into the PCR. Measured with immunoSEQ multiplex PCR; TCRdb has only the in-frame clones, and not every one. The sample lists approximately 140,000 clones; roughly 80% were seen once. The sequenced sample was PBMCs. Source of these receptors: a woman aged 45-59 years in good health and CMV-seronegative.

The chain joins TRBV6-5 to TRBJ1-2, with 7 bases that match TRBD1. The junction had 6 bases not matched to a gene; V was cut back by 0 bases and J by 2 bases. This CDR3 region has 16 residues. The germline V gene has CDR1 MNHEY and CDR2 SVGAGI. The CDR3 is CASSYSGTVINYGYTF. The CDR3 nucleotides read TGTGCCAGCAGTTACTCCGGGACAGTTATAAACTATGGCTACACCTTC.

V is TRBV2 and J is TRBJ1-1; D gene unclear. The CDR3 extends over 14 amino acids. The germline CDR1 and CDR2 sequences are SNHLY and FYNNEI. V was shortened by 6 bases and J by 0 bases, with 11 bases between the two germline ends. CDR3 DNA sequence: TGTGCCAGCAGGGGAGACGGTATGAACACTGAAGCTTTCTTT. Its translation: CASRGDGMNTEAFF.

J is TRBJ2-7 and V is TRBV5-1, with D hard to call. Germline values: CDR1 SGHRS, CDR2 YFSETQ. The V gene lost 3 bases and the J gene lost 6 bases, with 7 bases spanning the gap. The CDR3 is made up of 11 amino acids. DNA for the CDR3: TGCGCCAGCAGCTACTCCGGCGAGCAGTACTTC. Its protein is CASSYSGEQYF.

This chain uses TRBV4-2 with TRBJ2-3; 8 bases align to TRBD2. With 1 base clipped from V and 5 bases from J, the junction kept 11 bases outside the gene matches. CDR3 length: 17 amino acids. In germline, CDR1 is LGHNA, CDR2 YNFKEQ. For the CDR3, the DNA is TGTGCCAGCAGCCAAGGGTCCAGCGGGGGTTTGGGAGATACGCAGTATTTT. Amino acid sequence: CASSQGSSGGLGDTQYF.

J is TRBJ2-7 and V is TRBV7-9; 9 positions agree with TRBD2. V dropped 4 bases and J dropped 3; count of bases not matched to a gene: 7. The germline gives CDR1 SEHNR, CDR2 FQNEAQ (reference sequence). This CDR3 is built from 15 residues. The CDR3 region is CASSSPGTSNYEQYF. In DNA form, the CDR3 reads TGTGCCAGCAGCTCCCCCGGGACTAGCAACTACGAGCAGTACTTC.

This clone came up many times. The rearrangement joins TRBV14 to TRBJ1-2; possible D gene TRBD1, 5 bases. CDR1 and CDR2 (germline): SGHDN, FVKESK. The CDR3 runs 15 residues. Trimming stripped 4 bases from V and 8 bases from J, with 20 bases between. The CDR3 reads CASSPFDGGLGGYTF. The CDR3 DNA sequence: TGTGCCAGCAGCCCCTTCGACGGGGGGTTGGGCGGCTACACCTTC.

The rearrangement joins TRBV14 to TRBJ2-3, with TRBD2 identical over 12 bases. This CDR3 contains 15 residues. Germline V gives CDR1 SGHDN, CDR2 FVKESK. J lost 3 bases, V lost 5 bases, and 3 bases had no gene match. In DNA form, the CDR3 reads TGTGCCAGCAGCGGACTAGCGGGGTCTACAGATACGCAGTATTTT. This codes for CASSGLAGSTDTQYF.

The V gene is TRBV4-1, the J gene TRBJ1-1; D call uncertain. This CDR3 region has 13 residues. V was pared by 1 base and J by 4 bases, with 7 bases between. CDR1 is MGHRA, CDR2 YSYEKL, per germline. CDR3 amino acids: CASSQVSGTEAFF. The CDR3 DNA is TGCGCCAGCAGCCAAGTATCGGGCACTGAAGCTTTCTTT.

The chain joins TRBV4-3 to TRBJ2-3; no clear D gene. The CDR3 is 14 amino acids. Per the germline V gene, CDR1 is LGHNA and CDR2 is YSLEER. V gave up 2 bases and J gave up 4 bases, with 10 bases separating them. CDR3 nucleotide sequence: TGCGCCAGCAGCCAAACCTGGAGTGCAGATACGCAGTATTTT. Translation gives CASSQTWSADTQYF.

The CDR3: CASSQGRTSGETQYF. In DNA form, the CDR3 reads TGTGCCAGCAGCCAAGGGAGGACTAGCGGGGAGACCCAGTACTTC. J is TRBJ2-5 and V is TRBV4-2, with TRBD2 matching 11 bases. From germline, CDR1 is LGHNA and CDR2 YNFKEQ. The CDR3 runs to 15 residues. The trim removed 1 base at V and 5 bases at J, leaving 3 bases unmatched.

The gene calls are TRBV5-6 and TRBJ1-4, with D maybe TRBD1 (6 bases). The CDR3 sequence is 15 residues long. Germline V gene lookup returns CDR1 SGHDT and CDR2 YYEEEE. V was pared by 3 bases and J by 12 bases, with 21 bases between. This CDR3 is CASSWGGRTDRELFF. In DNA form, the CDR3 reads TGTGCCAGCAGCTGGGGGGGACGGACAGATCGAGAACTGTTTTTT.